One T cell receptor (beta chain) is described in this entry. Its matching antigen is unknown. In TCRdb, the 5' RACE reads were re-called with MiXCR into one record per CDR3 protein. The sample includes tens of thousands of distinct CDR3 sequences, around 10% of them seen just once. This specimen belongs to a study of early T cells in non-severe SARS-CoV-2 infection. Study-wide results and limits: Using VDJdb, the matching emphasized anti-spike CD8 responses while missing private and CD4 specificities.

The trim removed 4 bases at V and 7 bases at J, leaving 4 bases unmatched. Germline assignment: CDR1 MNHNS and CDR2 SASEGT. The CDR3 is 13 amino acids. The sequence was collected from an adult who was a healthcare worker with PCR-confirmed SARS-CoV-2 infection or an uninfected control (not recorded which). Source: whole blood, taken at baseline. V gene TRBV6-1 combines with J gene TRBJ2-1; TRBD2 matches at 7 bases. The CDR3 nucleotides are TGTGCCAGCAGTGTTTGGGACTATAATGAGCAGTTCTTC. Its protein is CASSVWDYNEQFF.